These T cell receptor beta chains were read from a single sample in a study of cytomegalovirus exposure and HLA in healthy donors. Generated by immunoSEQ multiplex PCR, the TCRdb table keeps only in-frame clones and is missing some. The sample holds approximately 50,000 clones. The sequencing input was PBMCs. Receptors were obtained from a male donor in good health and CMV-seropositive. Both conserved end residues are part of each CDR3. Fields, in order: V gene, J gene, CDR3 protein.

V gene: TRBV30
J gene: TRBJ2-3
CDR3 protein: CARGRGASTDTQYF

V gene: TRBV10-3
J gene: TRBJ2-7
CDR3 protein: CAISVGTGDGYEQYF

V gene: TRBV9
J gene: TRBJ2-7
CDR3 protein: CASSLGTSGAQYF

V gene: TRBV28
J gene: TRBJ2-7
CDR3 protein: CASSPSTMPLKHEQYF

V gene: TRBV4-1
J gene: TRBJ1-1
CDR3 protein: CASSQVSGNTEAFF

V gene: TRBV27
J gene: TRBJ2-7
CDR3 protein: CASSFLGQAYEQYF

V gene: TRBV9
J gene: TRBJ1-1
CDR3 protein: CASSGGQPMNTEAFF

V gene: TRBV28
J gene: TRBJ1-1
CDR3 protein: CASSLVAENTEAFF

V gene: TRBV9
J gene: TRBJ1-4
CDR3 protein: CASSVGRGLLANEKLFF

V gene: TRBV7-3
J gene: TRBJ2-3
CDR3 protein: CASSLARGETDTQYF

V gene: TRBV11-3
J gene: TRBJ1-2
CDR3 protein: CASSLGVLRVRSYGYTF

V gene: TRBV5-1
J gene: TRBJ2-7
CDR3 protein: CASSPLTGFNEQYF

V gene: TRBV13
J gene: TRBJ1-1
CDR3 protein: CASSPWTGTSHWTEAFF

V gene: TRBV5-8
J gene: TRBJ2-3
CDR3 protein: CASSLVGQESTDTQYF

V gene: TRBV18
J gene: -
CDR3 protein: CASSPDRDRVVYEQYF

V gene: TRBV4-3
J gene: TRBJ1-1
CDR3 protein: CASSQDWGGVSF

V gene: TRBV10-3
J gene: TRBJ2-3
CDR3 protein: CAIGGGGVTDTQYF